This is a list of T cell receptor beta chains from one sample in a study of T cell changes during pregnancy in multiple sclerosis. Clones were read by immunoSEQ multiplex PCR, and TCRdb kept only the in-frame ones, dropping some. The sample carries tens of thousands of clones, roughly 92% recorded once. This sample comprised peripheral blood, obtained in the third trimester of pregnancy. The receptor set was obtained from a female donor in good health, enrolled as a control in a pregnancy study. Both conserved end residues are part of each CDR3. Each record gives: V gene, clone size, D gene, CDR3 length, J gene, CDR3 DNA, CDR3 protein. D genes are given only for firm matches. Clone size appears in some rows only: once, few, many, or a class for an expanded clone.

TRBV6-1,NA,TRBD1,15,TRBJ1-6,TGTGCCAGCGGGACAGGAAGCTCCTATAATTCACCCCTCCACTTT,CASGTGSSYNSPLHF
TRBV9,NA,TRBD2,17,TRBJ2-5,TGTGCCAGCAGCGTAGATTTAAGCGGGAGGGCCCAAGAGACCCAGTACTTC,CASSVDLSGRAQETQYF
TRBV28,NA,NA,12,TRBJ2-7,TGTGCCAGCAACACGGGGACCTACGAGCAGTACTTC,CASNTGTYEQYF
TRBV29-1,NA,TRBD1,12,TRBJ2-1,TGCAGCGCTGGACAGGGTGGAAATGAGCAGTTCTTC,CSAGQGGNEQFF
TRBV2,few,NA,13,TRBJ1-3,TGTGCCAGCAGTGAGCACAGTGGAAACACCATATATTTT,CASSEHSGNTIYF
TRBV29-1,NA,NA,12,TRBJ2-1,TGCAGCGTTGAAGATGTAACAGTGGTGCAGTTCTTC,CSVEDVTVVQFF
TRBV11-2,NA,TRBD1,15,TRBJ2-3,TGTGCCAGCAGCTTAGGGACAGGGCACACAGATACGCAGTATTTT,CASSLGTGHTDTQYF
TRBV28,NA,NA,12,TRBJ1-2,TGTGCCAGCAGTTTACCTCAGGTGTTACACACCTTC,CASSLPQVLHTF
TRBV28,few,TRBD1,16,TRBJ2-7,TGTGCCAGCAGTTTTGGCACCGGGACAGGGGGGAACGAGCAGTACTTC,CASSFGTGTGGNEQYF
TRBV27,NA,NA,13,TRBJ2-1,TGTGCCAGCAGTCCAGACTACTACAATGAGCAGTTCTTC,CASSPDYYNEQFF
TRBV6-4,NA,NA,14,TRBJ2-3,TGTGCCAGCAGTGAAGGGGGTGGTGCAGATACGCAGTATTTT,CASSEGGGADTQYF
TRBV7-2,NA,TRBD1,15,TRBJ1-2,TGTGCCAGCAGCCAACAGGGGGCCCCTAACTATGGCTACACCTTC,CASSQQGAPNYGYTF
TRBV29-1,NA,NA,13,TRBJ2-7,TGCAGCGTTGGAGGGCGCGTAAGTTACGAGCAGTACTTC,CSVGGRVSYEQYF
TRBV6-5,NA,TRBD1,15,TRBJ1-5,TGTGCCAGCAGTTATGGAATAGGGGGCGGTCAGCCCCAGCATTTT,CASSYGIGGGQPQHF
TRBV7-2,NA,NA,14,TRBJ1-2,TGTGCCAGCAGCCCCGGCGGGCCGACGGATGGCTACACCTTC,CASSPGGPTDGYTF
TRBV28,NA,NA,14,TRBJ1-2,TGTGCCAGCAGTTTAGGGCAGGGGATCTATGGCTACACCTTC,CASSLGQGIYGYTF
TRBV7-8,once,NA,10,TRBJ2-5,TGTGCCAGCTCAGGGGAGACCCAGTACTTC,CASSGETQYF
TRBV2,NA,TRBD2,16,TRBJ2-1,TGTGCCAGCAGTGAGGGAGGGTGGACTACCAACAATGAGCAGTTCTTC,CASSEGGWTTNNEQFF
TRBV4-3,NA,NA,16,TRBJ2-3,TGCGCCAGCAGCCAAGATTCCGCTAGCGGCACAGATACGCAGTATTTT,CASSQDSASGTDTQYF
TRBV18,once,NA,17,TRBJ1-3,TGTGCCAGCTCACCCCTCGGGGGGGAAACCGTTGGAAACACCATATATTTT,CASSPLGGETVGNTIYF
TRBV9,NA,NA,12,TRBJ2-1,TGTGCCAGCAGCCCGGAGGGGTATGAGCAGTTCTTC,CASSPEGYEQFF
TRBV7-9,NA,NA,13,TRBJ1-1,TGTGCCAGCAGCCGCTCAGGGGATACTGAAGCTTTCTTT,CASSRSGDTEAFF
TRBV4-1,NA,TRBD2,17,TRBJ2-3,TGCGCCAGCAGCCCGTCTTTAGCGGGGAGGGGCACAGATACGCAGTATTTT,CASSPSLAGRGTDTQYF
TRBV6-6,NA,NA,13,TRBJ1-2,TGTGCCAGCAGCCGGACAGTCAACTATGGCTACACCTTC,CASSRTVNYGYTF
TRBV5-4,NA,TRBD1,16,TRBJ1-6,TGTGCCAGCAGCCCGCCGGGACAGGGTATTTCTTCACCCCTCCACTTT,CASSPPGQGISSPLHF
TRBV14,NA,NA,15,TRBJ2-7,TGTGCCAGCAGCCGGCTGCGGGTTCCCTCCTACGAGCAGTACTTC,CASSRLRVPSYEQYF
TRBV9,NA,TRBD2,16,TRBJ2-5,TGTGCCAGCAGCGTCGGACTAGCGGGGCCCCAAGAGACCCAGTACTTC,CASSVGLAGPQETQYF
TRBV6-5,NA,TRBD1,14,TRBJ1-5,TGTGCCAGCAGCCGGGACAGTAATTATCAGCCCCAGCATTTT,CASSRDSNYQPQHF